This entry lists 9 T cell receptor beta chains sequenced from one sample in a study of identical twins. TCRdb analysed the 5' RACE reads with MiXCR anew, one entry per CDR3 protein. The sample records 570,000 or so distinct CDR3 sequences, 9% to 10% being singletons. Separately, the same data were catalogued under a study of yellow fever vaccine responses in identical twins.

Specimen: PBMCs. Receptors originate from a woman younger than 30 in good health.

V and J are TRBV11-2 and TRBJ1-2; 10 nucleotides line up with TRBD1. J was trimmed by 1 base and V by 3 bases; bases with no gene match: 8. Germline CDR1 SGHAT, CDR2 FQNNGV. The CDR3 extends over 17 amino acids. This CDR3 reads CASSFAPGTGDNYGYTF. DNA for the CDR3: TGTGCCAGCAGCTTTGCCCCCGGGACAGGGGATAACTATGGCTACACCTTC.

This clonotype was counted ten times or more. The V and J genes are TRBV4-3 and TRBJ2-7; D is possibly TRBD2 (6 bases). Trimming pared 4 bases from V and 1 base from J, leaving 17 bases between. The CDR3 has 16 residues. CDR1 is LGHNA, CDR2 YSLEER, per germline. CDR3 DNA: TGCGCCAGCAGCCTTAAATACGGCGGGGATTCCTACGAGCAGTACTTC. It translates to CASSLKYGGDSYEQYF.

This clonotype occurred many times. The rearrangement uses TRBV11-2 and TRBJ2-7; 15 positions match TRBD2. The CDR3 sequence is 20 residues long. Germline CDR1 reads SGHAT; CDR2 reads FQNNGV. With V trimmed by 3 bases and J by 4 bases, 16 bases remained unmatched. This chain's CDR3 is CASSFSGLAGGRGFRYEQYF. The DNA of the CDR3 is TGTGCCAGCAGCTTCTCAGGACTAGCGGGGGGGCGAGGATTTCGGTACGAGCAGTACTTC.

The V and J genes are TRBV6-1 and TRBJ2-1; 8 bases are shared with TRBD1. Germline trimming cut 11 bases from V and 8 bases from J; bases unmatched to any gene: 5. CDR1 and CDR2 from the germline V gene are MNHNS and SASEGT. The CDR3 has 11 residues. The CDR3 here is CAGDRCHEQFF. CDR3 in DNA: TGTGCCGGGGACAGGTGCCATGAGCAGTTCTTC.

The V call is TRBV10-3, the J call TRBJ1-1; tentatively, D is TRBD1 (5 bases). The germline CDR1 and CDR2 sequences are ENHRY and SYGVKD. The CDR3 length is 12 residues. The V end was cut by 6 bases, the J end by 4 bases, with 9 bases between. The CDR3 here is CAIRDSRTEAFF. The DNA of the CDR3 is TGTGCCATCAGAGACAGCCGCACTGAAGCTTTCTTT.

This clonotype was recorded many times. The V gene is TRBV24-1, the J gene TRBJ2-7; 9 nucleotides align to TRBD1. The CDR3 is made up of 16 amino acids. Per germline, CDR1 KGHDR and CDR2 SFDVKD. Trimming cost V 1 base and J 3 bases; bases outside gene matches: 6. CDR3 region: CATSDFQVTGGYEQYF. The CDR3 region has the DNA TGTGCCACCAGTGATTTTCAGGTGACAGGGGGCTACGAGCAGTACTTC.

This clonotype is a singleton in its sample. CDR3 bases: TGTGCCAGCAGTTACCCGAAAGAGGGGGGTACGCAGTATTTT. This sequence encodes CASSYPKEGGTQYF. The gene calls are TRBV6-5 and TRBJ2-3; either TRBD1 or TRBD2 may fit D (6 bases each). This CDR3 is built from 14 residues. V dropped 2 bases and J dropped 8 bases, with 14 bases sitting between them. Germline V CDR1 and CDR2: MNHEY, SVGAGI.

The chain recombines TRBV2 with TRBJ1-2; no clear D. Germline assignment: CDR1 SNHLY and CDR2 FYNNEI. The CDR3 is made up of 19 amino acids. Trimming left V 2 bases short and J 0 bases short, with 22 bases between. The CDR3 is CASSELAATTKEPNYGYTF. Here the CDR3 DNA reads TGTGCCAGCAGTGAATTAGCAGCTACGACTAAGGAGCCTAACTATGGCTACACCTTC.

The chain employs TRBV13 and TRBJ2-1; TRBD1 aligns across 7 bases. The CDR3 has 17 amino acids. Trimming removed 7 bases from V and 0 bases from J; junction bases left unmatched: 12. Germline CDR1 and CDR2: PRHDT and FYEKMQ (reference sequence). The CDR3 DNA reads TGTGCCAGCATTGACGACCCAAGGGACAGCTCCTACAATGAGCAGTTCTTC. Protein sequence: CASIDDPRDSSYNEQFF.